One sample yielded the 21 T cell receptor beta chains listed below, sequenced in a study of regulatory T cells in long-lasting Graves disease. Time point specified: newly diagnosed GD, antithyroid drugs for less than 3 months. PBMC RNA served as the TCR library source. TCR beta libraries were built with iRepertoire HTBI primers and Arm-PCR of CDR3 regions. TCRdb analysed the multiplex PCR reads with MiXCR anew, one entry per CDR3 protein. Among 350,000 to 500,000 distinct CDR3 sequences, about 15% were seen once, and the ten largest hold roughly 18%. The sample was also reused in another study, on T cells in Graves' hyperthyroidism and ophthalmopathy.

This sample comprised peripheral blood mononuclear cells (PBMCs), obtained at new diagnosis, from a patient treated with antithyroid drugs. The receptors shown here come from a woman aged 45-65 years with Graves disease.

This clonotype has a handful of counts. The gene calls are TRBV30 and TRBJ2-5; perhaps D is TRBD1 or TRBD2 (5 bases each). This CDR3 comprises 13 residues. Trimming took off 4 bases at V and 7 bases at J, with 16 bases between the two ends. CDR1 and CDR2 from the germline V gene are GTSNPN and SVGIG (reference sequence). DNA of the CDR3: TGTGCCTGGACCCGGGACCTTTGGGGGACCCAGTACTTC. Translation: CAWTRDLWGTQYF.

This clonotype has only a few counts. The chain combines TRBV25-1 with TRBJ1-2; D remains ambiguous. Germline CDR1 is MGHDK and CDR2 is SYGVNS. This CDR3 region has 15 residues. The V end was cut by 2 bases, the J end by 4 bases, with 14 bases between. Here the CDR3 reads CASSEDGPNPYGYTF. The CDR3 coding sequence is TGTGCCAGCAGTGAAGATGGACCGAATCCCTATGGCTACACCTTC.

The gene calls are TRBV10-1 and TRBJ2-1; 10 bases line up with TRBD2. V lost 4 bases and J lost 2; bases outside the gene matches: 5. CDR3 length: 16 amino acids. Looked up from germline, CDR1 is WNHNN and CDR2 is SYGVQD (reference sequence). CDR3 sequence reads: CASSGGAGGPYNEQFF. The CDR3 DNA reads TGCGCCAGCAGTGGGGGAGCGGGAGGGCCCTACAATGAGCAGTTCTTC.

As for this clonotype: A read error is possible here, since a much larger clone lies one base away. J is TRBJ2-1 and V is TRBV11-2, with D perhaps TRBD2 (5 bases). CDR3 length: 15 amino acids. Germline values: CDR1 SGHAT, CDR2 FQNNGV. The DNA of the CDR3 is TGTGCCAGCAGCCCACCCGGACTCAACTACAATGGGCAGTTCTTC. Translated, it gives CASSPPGLNYNGQFF.

This clonotype occurred many times. The V gene is TRBV12-3 or TRBV12-4, the J gene TRBJ2-2; a possible D gene is TRBD1 (6 bases). This CDR3 is built from 14 residues. Trimming removed 5 bases from V and 2 bases from J, with 9 bases in between. The CDR3 nucleotides are TGTGCCAGCAGTATGGACAGAAACACCGGGGAGCTGTTTTTT. Its protein product is CASSMDRNTGELFF.

This clonotype was seen many times. The gene calls are TRBV5-5 and TRBJ1-5; D is unclear. The germline V gene has CDR1 SGHKS and CDR2 YYEKEE (reference sequence). Trimming took 0 bases from V and 0 from J, leaving 7 bases between them. The CDR3 is 15 amino acids. CDR3 residues: CASSLVSDSNQPQHF. CDR3 DNA: TGTGCCAGCAGCTTGGTGTCTGATAGCAATCAGCCCCAGCATTTT.

This clonotype occurred many times. The chain couples TRBV11-1 to TRBJ1-4; D remains unclear. The CDR3 is 14 amino acids. With 5 bases removed from V and 0 bases from J, the gap between germline ends came to 7 bases. Germline CDR1 is SGHAT and CDR2 is FQDESV (reference sequence). In DNA form, the CDR3 reads TGTGCCAGCAGCCGTGAGGCAACTAATGAAAAACTGTTTTTT. Amino acids: CASSREATNEKLFF.

This clonotype was detected a few times. The chain couples TRBV11-2 to TRBJ1-2; TRBD1 agrees at 7 bases. After removal of 3 bases from V and 6 bases from J, the junction contained 10 bases not matched to a gene. Germline CDR1 and CDR2: SGHAT and FQNNGV. The CDR3 spans 15 residues. CDR3 bases: TGTGCCAGCAGCTTTGACAGGGTCAACTATCATGGCTACACCTTC. Its protein is CASSFDRVNYHGYTF.

This clonotype was detected ten times or more. The V gene is TRBV5-1, the J gene TRBJ2-3; 9 nucleotides align to TRBD2. Germline trimming cut 0 bases from V and 3 bases from J; bases unmatched to any gene: 5. The CDR3 extends over 16 amino acids. CDR1 is SGHRS, CDR2 YFSETQ, per germline. As DNA, the CDR3 is TGCGCCAGCAGCTTGGGCGGGAGGGCCCAGACAGATACGCAGTATTTT. Its protein is CASSLGGRAQTDTQYF.

This chain uses TRBV28 with TRBJ2-5; 7 bases agree with TRBD1. From germline, CDR1 is MDHEN and CDR2 SYDVKM. V gave up 5 bases and J gave up 0 bases; unmatched junction bases: 21. The CDR3 length is 20 residues. CDR3: CASSPTYDRQGYRDQETQYF. The CDR3 DNA sequence: TGTGCCAGCAGTCCAACTTACGACCGACAGGGTTATCGTGACCAAGAGACCCAGTACTTC.

This clonotype was detected ten times or more. This chain joins TRBV20-1 and TRBJ1-6; unclear D gene. Trimming took off 1 base at V and 6 bases at J, with 7 bases between the two ends. This CDR3 has 13 residues. Germline-derived CDR1 and CDR2 are DFQATT and SNEGSKA (reference sequence). CDR3 region: CSARGPANSPLHF. Here the CDR3 DNA reads TGCAGTGCTAGAGGCCCAGCTAATTCACCCCTCCACTTT.

This clonotype has ten or more counts. This rearrangement joins TRBV7-6 to TRBJ2-3, with D possibly being TRBD1 or TRBD2 (6 bases each). Per the germline V gene, CDR1 is SGHVS and CDR2 is FNYEAQ. Deletions cut 6 bases from V and 0 bases from J, with 16 bases between. CDR3 length: 16 residues. The CDR3 sequence is CASSSLRGPSTDTQYF. CDR3 nucleotide sequence: TGTGCCAGCAGTTCCCTTCGGGGGCCGAGCACAGATACGCAGTATTTT.

This clonotype was detected ten times or more. The V call is TRBV10-3, the J call TRBJ2-5, with 8 bases identical to TRBD1. Trimming took 3 bases from V and 5 from J; bases not matched to a gene: 11. Germline lookup yields CDR1 ENHRY and CDR2 SYGVKD. The CDR3 consists of 16 residues. CDR3 amino acids: CAISEVAGGFRETQYF. The DNA for the CDR3 is TGTGCCATCAGTGAAGTGGCAGGGGGCTTTAGGGAGACCCAGTACTTC.

Ten or more counts support this clonotype. The genes are TRBV3-1 and TRBJ2-1, with 12 bases aligning to TRBD2. The CDR3 contains 15 residues. Trimming took 2 bases from V and 9 from J; bases not matched to a gene: 5. Per the germline V gene, CDR1 is LGHDT and CDR2 is YNNKEL (reference sequence). CDR3: CASSQSGLAGTEQFF. DNA for the CDR3: TGTGCCAGCAGCCAATCGGGACTAGCGGGCACTGAGCAGTTCTTC.

This clonotype was seen only a few times. This could be a read error, since a much larger clone is one nucleotide away. The chain combines TRBV5-4 with TRBJ2-7, with D tentatively TRBD2 (5 bases). Germline V gives CDR1 SGHNT, CDR2 YYREEE (reference sequence). CDR3 length equals 12 residues. V dropped 4 bases and J dropped 3 bases, with 8 bases sitting between them. CDR3 DNA sequence: TGTGCCAGCAGCAGCGGAAACTACGAGCAGTACTTC. It codes for CASSSGNYEQYF.

This clonotype was picked up many times. This chain joins TRBV10-3 and TRBJ2-3; D is undetermined. Germline values: CDR1 ENHRY, CDR2 SYGVKD. CDR3 length equals 13 residues. The V end was cut by 2 bases, the J end by 1 base, with 4 bases between. CDR3 loop: CAISETGTDTQYF. In DNA form, the CDR3 reads TGTGCCATCAGTGAGACTGGCACAGATACGCAGTATTTT.

This clonotype has at least ten counts. The rearrangement links TRBV7-3 to TRBJ2-5; D perhaps matches TRBD2 (5 bases). Germline V gene sequence: CDR1 SGHTA, CDR2 FQGTGA. This CDR3 region has 16 residues. V was cut by 3 bases and J by 5 bases, with 19 bases left in between. The CDR3, as DNA: TGTGCCAGCAGCTTGATCGAGAGGGCACGCGTGGAGACCCAGTACTTC. Its translation is CASSLIERARVETQYF.

V is TRBV11-2 and J is TRBJ2-5, with TRBD1 matching over 8 bases. Germline V gene lookup returns CDR1 SGHAT and CDR2 FQNNGV. The CDR3 is 16 amino acids. With 1 base clipped from V and 4 bases from J, the junction kept 8 bases outside the gene matches. The CDR3 nucleotides read TGTGCCAGCAGCTTAGGTCACAGGGGGTCTGGAGAGACCCAGTACTTC. Residues: CASSLGHRGSGETQYF.

This clonotype was counted a few times. The J gene is TRBJ2-2, the V gene TRBV9, with D possibly matching TRBD1 (6 bases). CDR3 size: 18 residues. Per germline, CDR1 SGDLS and CDR2 YYNGEE. The V and J ends lost 0 bases and 3 bases respectively, with 18 bases between them. CDR3 coding DNA: TGTGCCAGCAGCGTAGTGCCCTGGGGGCCTGCGGACACCGGGGAGCTGTTTTTT. Protein product: CASSVVPWGPADTGELFF.

This clonotype has ten or more counts. The chain combines TRBV28 with TRBJ2-4, with 7 bases lining up with TRBD2. This CDR3 spans 16 amino acids. Germline V gene data show CDR1 as MDHEN and CDR2 as SYDVKM. The V segment lost 1 base and the J segment 8 bases; nucleotides outside the gene matches: 11. The CDR3 is CASSLLVAGEGHIQYF. The DNA of the CDR3 is TGTGCCAGCAGTTTATTAGTTGCGGGGGAAGGGCACATTCAGTACTTC. Full variable domain (outside the CDR3, taken from reference TRBV28 and TRBJ2-4): DVKVTQSSRYLVKRTGEKVFLECVQDMDHENMFWYRQDPGLGLRLIYFSYDVKMKEKGDIPEGYSVSREKKERFSLILESASTNQTSMYLCASSLLVAGEGHIQYFGAGTRLSVL.

About this clonotype itself: This CDR3 is missing its conserved last phenylalanine or tryptophan, likely due to a read error. This chain uses TRBV5-6 with TRBJ2-1; TRBD2 matches at 7 bases. CDR1 and CDR2 (germline): SGHDT, YYEEEE. The CDR3 covers 14 residues. Trimming cost V 6 bases and J 8 bases; bases outside gene matches: 11. The CDR3 protein is CASNRRGLTDEQFL. CDR3 DNA: TGTGCCAGCAACCGGAGGGGACTAACCGATGAGCAGTTCCTC.